The T cell receptor (beta chain) described here comes from a study of response to subunit inactivated influenza vaccine (dated by TCRdb to between 2017 and 2018). With respect to the entire study: The study used deep quantitative T cell receptor repertoire profiling to track responses to a trivalent subunit inactivated influenza vaccine.

What the work shows at the level of the full study, not this receptor alone: It was suggested by the authors that each seasonal influenza vaccination may recruit only a limited number of new T cells.

Including cysteine and phenylalanine, the CDR3 has 16 amino acids. Solely the CDR3 DNA is kept, with 48 bases framed from the first base. Relative to germline, V is missing 5 bases and J is missing 3 bases, with 10 bases of the junction outside any gene match. As encoded in the germline V gene, CDR1 is SGHAT while CDR2 is FQNNGV. Libraries were built with RT-PCR. Sequencer: Illumina HiSeq 2500. The raw public reads went through TCRdb reprocessing: fastp at Q25, MiXCR clone calling, in-frame beta chains kept. A single entry per CDR3 protein holds the most common genes and DNA from its merged rows. The sample records hundreds of thousands of distinct CDR3 sequences, about 8% of which are singletons. The biggest ten clones account for 13% of the sample. This clonotype was seen more than once but under ten times. This receptor's antigen is unknown. It has no much larger one-base neighbor in the sample; base qualities were not kept.

The receptor comes from a man between 50 and 69 years old who received an inactivated influenza vaccine. Donor details come from another sample of the same person, matched by shared clones. The rearranged segments are TRBV11-2 and TRBJ1-1, with TRBD1 identical over 9 junction bases. The sequencing used PBMCs from blood, collected less than 30 months after vaccination. The CDR3 region reads CASSGYRGLGDTEAFF. The DNA sequence follows: TGTGCCAGCAGCGGTTACAGGGGGCTCGGTGACACTGAAGCTTTCTTT.